This T cell receptor beta chain was captured in a study of T cell responses to AZD1222 COVID-19 vaccine. Study-level findings and limits: Spike-specific TCR breadth and depth grew following two AZD1222 doses. The donors showed a predominance of white British ancestry and of females, with possible underestimation of clonal diversity. AZD1222 recipients seropositive at baseline numbered only five to seven.

About this clone itself: Its antigen is currently unknown.

The V gene lost 2 bases and the J gene lost 7 bases, with 18 bases spanning the gap. The CDR3 is made up of 15 amino acids. Germline V gene sequence: CDR1 MDHEN, CDR2 SYDVKM. Repertoires were generated with immunoSEQ multiplex PCR, while TCRdb's copy carries only in-frame clones and drops some. The table shows 85,000 to 90,000 clones, with around 91% occurring only once. This rearrangement joins TRBV28 to TRBJ2-7; D remains ambiguous. This specimen was peripheral blood, taken on day 0 of MenACWY control vaccination. The source is an adult in good health. CDR3 in amino acids: CASSLPGPMAGEQYF. The DNA for the CDR3 is TGTGCCAGCAGTTTACCAGGACCAATGGCCGGGGAGCAGTACTTC.